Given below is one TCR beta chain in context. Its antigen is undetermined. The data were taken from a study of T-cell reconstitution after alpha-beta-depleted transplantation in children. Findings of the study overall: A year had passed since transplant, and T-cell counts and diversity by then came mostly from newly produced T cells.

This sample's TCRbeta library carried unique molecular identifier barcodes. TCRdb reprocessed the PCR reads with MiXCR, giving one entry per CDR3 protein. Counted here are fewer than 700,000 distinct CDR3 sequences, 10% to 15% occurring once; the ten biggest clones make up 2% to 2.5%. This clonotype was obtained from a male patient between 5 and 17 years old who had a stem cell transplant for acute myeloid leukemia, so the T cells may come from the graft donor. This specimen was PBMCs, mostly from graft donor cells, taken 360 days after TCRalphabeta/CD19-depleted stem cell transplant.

Here the CDR3 reads CASSLVSGQGVSYEQYF. The CDR3 DNA reads as TGTGCCAGCAGTTTAGTCTCTGGCCAGGGGGTCTCCTACGAGCAGTACTTC. This rearrangement joins TRBV12-3 or TRBV12-4 to TRBJ2-7; 7 nucleotides match TRBD1. The V gene end was trimmed by 1 base and the J gene end by 0 bases; junction bases not matched to a gene: 9. The CDR3 runs 17 residues.